The 4 T cell receptor beta chains below all came from one sample that was sequenced in a study of cytomegalovirus exposure and HLA in healthy donors. PCR involved 60 Vbeta and 13 Jbeta primers. Repertoires were generated with immunoSEQ multiplex PCR, while TCRdb's copy carries only in-frame clones and drops some. Recorded here are under 200,000 clones; the top ten clones represent around 0.79%. Sequenced material: PBMCs. Source of these receptors: a woman aged 18-29 years in good health and CMV-seropositive.

This chain links TRBV4-3 with TRBJ2-2, with D tentatively TRBD2 (7 bases). V lost 2 bases and J 3 bases, leaving 16 bases between the germline ends. Germline V lookup: CDR1 LGHNA, CDR2 YSLEER. The CDR3 is made up of 17 amino acids. Here the CDR3 DNA reads TGCGCCAGCAGCCAAACTCCCGGGGGGCCGGACACCGGGGAGCTGTTTTTT. Amino acids: CASSQTPGGPDTGELFF.

V and J are TRBV5-5 and TRBJ1-1; D perhaps matches TRBD1 (5 bases). The V end was cut by 4 bases, the J end by 5 bases, with 12 bases between. The CDR3 is 13 residues long. Germline V gene sequence: CDR1 SGHKS, CDR2 YYEKEE (reference sequence). The CDR3: CASSIVGGTEAFF. The CDR3 coding sequence is TGTGCCAGCAGCATTGTCGGGGGGACTGAAGCTTTCTTT.

The CDR3 DNA reads TGTGCCAGCAGCCGCCCGGGACAGGGGCAAGAGACCCAGTACTTC. The encoded protein is CASSRPGQGQETQYF. The V gene is TRBV4-2, the J gene TRBJ2-5; 10 bases are shared with TRBD1. The CDR3 consists of 15 residues. V trimming: 4 bases; J trimming: 2 bases; junction bases outside the gene matches: 4. CDR1 is LGHNA, CDR2 YNFKEQ, per germline.

The gene calls are TRBV11-3 and TRBJ2-1, with TRBD1 as a possible D gene (5 bases). Trimming stripped 0 bases from V and 0 bases from J, with 12 bases between. The V gene's germline CDR1 is SGHNT and CDR2 YENEEA. This CDR3 comprises 17 residues. The CDR3 reads CASSLDLAGFSYNEQFF. DNA for the CDR3: TGTGCCAGCAGCTTAGATCTGGCAGGGTTCTCCTACAATGAGCAGTTCTTC.